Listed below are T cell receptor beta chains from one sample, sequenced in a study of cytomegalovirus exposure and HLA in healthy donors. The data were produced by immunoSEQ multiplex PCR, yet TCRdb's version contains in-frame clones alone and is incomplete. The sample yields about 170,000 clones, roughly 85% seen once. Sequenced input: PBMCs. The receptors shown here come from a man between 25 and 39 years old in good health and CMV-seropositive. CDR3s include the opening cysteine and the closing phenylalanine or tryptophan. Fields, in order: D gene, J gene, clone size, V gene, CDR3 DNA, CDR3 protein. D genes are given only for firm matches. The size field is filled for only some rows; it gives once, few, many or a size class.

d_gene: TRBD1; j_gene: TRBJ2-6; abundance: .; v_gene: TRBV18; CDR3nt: TGTGCCAGCTCTCCTGGGACAGGGGTCTCTGGGGCCAACGTCCTGACTTTC; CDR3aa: CASSPGTGVSGANVLTF
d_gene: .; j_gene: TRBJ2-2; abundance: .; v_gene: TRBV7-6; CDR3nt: TGTGCCAGCAGCGTCGGGTCTAAGGCTGGGGAGCTGTTTTTT; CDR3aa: CASSVGSKAGELFF
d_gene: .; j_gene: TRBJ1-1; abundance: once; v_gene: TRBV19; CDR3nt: TGTGCCAGTAGTACCCGACAGAACACTGAAGCTTTCTTT; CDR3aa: CASSTRQNTEAFF
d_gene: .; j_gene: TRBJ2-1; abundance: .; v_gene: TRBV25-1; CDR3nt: TGTGCCAGCAGTGAATCCCAGGGTGGCAATGAGCAGTTCTTC; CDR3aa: CASSESQGGNEQFF
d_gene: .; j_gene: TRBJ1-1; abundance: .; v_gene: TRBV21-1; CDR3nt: TGTGCCAGCAGCAAGTTCAAGGAAAGGGGTGCCGAAGCTTTCTTT; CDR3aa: CASSKFKERGAEAFF
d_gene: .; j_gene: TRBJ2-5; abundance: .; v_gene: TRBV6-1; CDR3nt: TGTGCCAGCAGTTCCTCGTATAGAGAGACCCAGTACTTC; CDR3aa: CASSSSYRETQYF
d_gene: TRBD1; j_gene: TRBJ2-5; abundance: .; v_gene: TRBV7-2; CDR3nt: TGTGCCAGCAGCTCGGACAGGGGGAGGCAAGAGACCCAGTACTTC; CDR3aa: CASSSDRGRQETQYF
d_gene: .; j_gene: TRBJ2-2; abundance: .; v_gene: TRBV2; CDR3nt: TGTGCCAGCAGTGAGGGCCTTTCCACCGGGGAGCTGTTTTTT; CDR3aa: CASSEGLSTGELFF
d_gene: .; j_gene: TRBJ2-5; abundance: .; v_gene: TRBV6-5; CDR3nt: TGCCCCGGGGTGGTGGAGACCCAGTACTTC; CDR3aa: CPGVVETQYF
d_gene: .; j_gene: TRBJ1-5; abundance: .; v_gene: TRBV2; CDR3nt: TGTGCCAGCAGTACCGGCAGGGCGGGCAATCAGCCCCAGCATTTT; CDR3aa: CASSTGRAGNQPQHF
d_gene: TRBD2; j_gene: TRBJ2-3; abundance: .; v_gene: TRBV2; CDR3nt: TGTGCCAGCTCTTGGCGGGAGACAGATACGCAGTATTTT; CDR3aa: CASSWRETDTQYF